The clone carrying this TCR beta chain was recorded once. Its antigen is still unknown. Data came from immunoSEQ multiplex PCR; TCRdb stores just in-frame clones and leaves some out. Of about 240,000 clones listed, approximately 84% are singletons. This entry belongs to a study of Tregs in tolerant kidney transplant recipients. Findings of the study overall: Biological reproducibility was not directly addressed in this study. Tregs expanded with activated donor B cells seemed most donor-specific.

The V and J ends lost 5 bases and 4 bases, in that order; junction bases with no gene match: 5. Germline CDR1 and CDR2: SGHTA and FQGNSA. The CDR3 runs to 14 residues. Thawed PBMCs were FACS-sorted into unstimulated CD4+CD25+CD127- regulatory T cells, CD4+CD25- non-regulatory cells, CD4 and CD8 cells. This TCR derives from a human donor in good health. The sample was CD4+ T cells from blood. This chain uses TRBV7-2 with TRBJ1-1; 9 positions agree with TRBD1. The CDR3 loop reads CASSLTGGGTEAFF. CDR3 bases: TGTGCCAGCAGCCTTACAGGGGGCGGCACTGAAGCTTTCTTT.